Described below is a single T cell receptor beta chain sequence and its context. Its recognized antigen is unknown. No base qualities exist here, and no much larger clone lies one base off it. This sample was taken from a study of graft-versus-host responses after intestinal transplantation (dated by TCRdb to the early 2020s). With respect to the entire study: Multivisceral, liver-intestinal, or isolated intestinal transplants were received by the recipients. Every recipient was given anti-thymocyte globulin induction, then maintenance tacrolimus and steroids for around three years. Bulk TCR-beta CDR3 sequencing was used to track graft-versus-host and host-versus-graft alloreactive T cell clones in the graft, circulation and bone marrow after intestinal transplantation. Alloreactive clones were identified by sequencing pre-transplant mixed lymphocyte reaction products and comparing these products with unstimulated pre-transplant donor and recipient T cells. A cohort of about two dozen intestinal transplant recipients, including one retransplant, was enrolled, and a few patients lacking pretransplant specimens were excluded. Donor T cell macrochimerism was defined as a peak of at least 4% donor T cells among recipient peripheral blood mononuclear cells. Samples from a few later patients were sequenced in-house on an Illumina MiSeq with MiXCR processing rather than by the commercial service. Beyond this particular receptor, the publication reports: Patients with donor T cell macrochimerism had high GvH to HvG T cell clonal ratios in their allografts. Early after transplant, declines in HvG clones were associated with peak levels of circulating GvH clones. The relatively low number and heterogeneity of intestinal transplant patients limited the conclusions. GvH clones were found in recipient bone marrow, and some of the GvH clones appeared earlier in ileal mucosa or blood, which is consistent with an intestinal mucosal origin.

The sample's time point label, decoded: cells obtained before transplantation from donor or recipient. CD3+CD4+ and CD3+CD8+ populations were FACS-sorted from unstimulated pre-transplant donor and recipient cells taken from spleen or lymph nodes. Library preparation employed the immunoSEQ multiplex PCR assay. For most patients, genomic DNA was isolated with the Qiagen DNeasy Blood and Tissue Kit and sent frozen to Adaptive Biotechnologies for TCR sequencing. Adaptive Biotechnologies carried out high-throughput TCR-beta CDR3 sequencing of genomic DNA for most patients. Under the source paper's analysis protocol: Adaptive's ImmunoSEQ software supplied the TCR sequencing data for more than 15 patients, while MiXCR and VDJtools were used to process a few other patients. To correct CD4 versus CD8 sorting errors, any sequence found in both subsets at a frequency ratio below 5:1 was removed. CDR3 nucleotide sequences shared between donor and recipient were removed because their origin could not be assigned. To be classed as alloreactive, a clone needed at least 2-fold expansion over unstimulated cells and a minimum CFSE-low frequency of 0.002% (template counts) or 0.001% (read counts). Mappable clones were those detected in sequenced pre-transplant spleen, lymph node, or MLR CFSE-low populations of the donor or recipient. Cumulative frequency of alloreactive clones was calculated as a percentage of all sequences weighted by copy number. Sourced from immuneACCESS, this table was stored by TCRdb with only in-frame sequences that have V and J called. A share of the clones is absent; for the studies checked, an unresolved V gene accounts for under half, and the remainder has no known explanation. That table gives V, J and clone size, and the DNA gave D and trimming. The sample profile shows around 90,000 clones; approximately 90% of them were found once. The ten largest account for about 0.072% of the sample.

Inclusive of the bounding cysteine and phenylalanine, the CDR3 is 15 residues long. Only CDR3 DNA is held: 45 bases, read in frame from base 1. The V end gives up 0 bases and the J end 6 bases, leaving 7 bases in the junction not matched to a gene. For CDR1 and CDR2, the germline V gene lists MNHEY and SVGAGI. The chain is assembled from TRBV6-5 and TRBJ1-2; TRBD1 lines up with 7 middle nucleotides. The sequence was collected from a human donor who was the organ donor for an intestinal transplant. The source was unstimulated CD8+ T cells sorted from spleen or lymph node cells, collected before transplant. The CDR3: CASSYSDRVSNGYTF. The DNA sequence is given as TGTGCCAGCAGTTACTCAGACAGGGTCAGCAATGGCTACACCTTC.